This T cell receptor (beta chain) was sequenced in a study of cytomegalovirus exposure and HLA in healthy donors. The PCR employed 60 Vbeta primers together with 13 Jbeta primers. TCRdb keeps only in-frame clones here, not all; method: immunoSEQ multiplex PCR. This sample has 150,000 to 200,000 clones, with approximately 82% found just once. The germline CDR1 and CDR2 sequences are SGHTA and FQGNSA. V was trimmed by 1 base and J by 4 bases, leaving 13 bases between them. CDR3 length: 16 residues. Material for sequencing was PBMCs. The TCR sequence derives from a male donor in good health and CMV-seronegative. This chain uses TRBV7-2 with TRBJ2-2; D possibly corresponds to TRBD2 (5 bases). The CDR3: CASSLVGVFATGELFF. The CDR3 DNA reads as TGTGCCAGCAGCTTAGTCGGGGTATTCGCCACCGGGGAGCTGTTTTTT. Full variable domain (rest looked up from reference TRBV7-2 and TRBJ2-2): GAGVSQSPSNKVTEKGKDVELRCDPISGHTALYWYRQSLGQGLEFLIYFQGNSAPDKSGLPSDRFSAERTGGSVSTLTIQRTQQEDSAVYLCASSLVGVFATGELFFGEGSRLTVL.